The 12 T cell receptor beta chains below all came from one sample that was sequenced in a study of T cells in Graves' hyperthyroidism and ophthalmopathy. The TCR beta CDR3 regions underwent amplification using RNA transcripts as the source. The study used the HTBI primer set for a first-round RT-PCR of the TCR CDR3. TCRdb itself ran the multiplex PCR reads through MiXCR, one entry per CDR3 protein. The sample lists more than 650,000 distinct CDR3 sequences; 11% to 15% were seen once. The sample taken for sequencing was blood. The source is a woman between 18 and 30 years old with Graves' hyperthyroidism.

This clonotype showed up many times. CDR3 sequence (DNA): TGCAGTGCTAGGGGACCTACCGGTGAGACCCAGTACTTC. Protein product: CSARGPTGETQYF. The rearrangement links TRBV20-1 to TRBJ2-5; D is perhaps TRBD1 or TRBD2 (5 bases each). CDR1 and CDR2 from the germline V gene are DFQATT and SNEGSKA (reference sequence). There are 13 residues in the CDR3. Trimming left V 3 bases short and J 5 bases short, with 13 bases between.

For the CDR3, the DNA is TGTGCCAGCAGCGTGACAGGTCCGCCGGCTGAAGCTTTCTTT. Its translation: CASSVTGPPAEAFF. The chain employs TRBV7-9 and TRBJ1-1; the D gene is possibly TRBD1 (6 bases). The V and J ends lost 5 bases and 6 bases respectively, with 16 bases between them. Germline values: CDR1 SEHNR, CDR2 FQNEAQ (reference sequence). The CDR3 runs 14 residues. Complete variable domain (other parts from reference TRBV7-9 and TRBJ1-1): DTGVSQNPRHKITKRGQNVTFRCDPISEHNRLYWYRQTLGQGPEFLTYFQNEAQLEKSRLLSDRFSAERPKGSFSTLEIQRTEQGDSAMYLCASSVTGPPAEAFFGQGTRLTVV.

The chain couples TRBV28 to TRBJ1-5, with D possibly being TRBD1 (6 bases). V shed 5 bases and J shed 6 bases, with 11 bases lying between them. Germline CDR1 MDHEN, CDR2 SYDVKM. The CDR3 consists of 13 residues. The CDR3: CASSTGLSQPQHF. The CDR3 DNA sequence: TGTGCCAGCAGTACAGGGTTAAGTCAGCCCCAGCATTTT.

This chain's CDR3 is CATLPGDSYEQYF. The CDR3 nucleotides read TGTGCCACCCTCCCCGGGGACTCCTACGAGCAGTACTTC. The gene calls are TRBV6-1 and TRBJ2-7; D is perhaps TRBD2 (5 bases). Trimming shortened V by 10 bases and J by 0 bases, and 13 bases separated the two germline ends. The CDR3 is 13 amino acids. CDR1 MNHNS and CDR2 SASEGT come from the germline V gene.

This clonotype was seen a handful of times. The V and J genes are TRBV18 and TRBJ2-7; 8 positions match TRBD1. V was pared by 3 bases and J by 2 bases, with 6 bases of the junction left unmatched. The CDR3 is made up of 15 amino acids. Germline CDR1 and CDR2: KGHSH and LQKENI. The CDR3 spells CASSPNGQGPYEQYF. The CDR3 bases are TGTGCCAGCTCACCGAACGGACAGGGCCCCTACGAGCAGTACTTC.

This clonotype has just a few counts. The rearrangement uses TRBV27 and TRBJ1-2; D gene ambiguous. Germline V gene lookup returns CDR1 MNHEY and CDR2 SMNVEV (reference sequence). The CDR3 totals 15 residues. The V end was cut by 0 bases, the J end by 4 bases, with 12 bases between. The CDR3 spells CASSLSILPTYGYTF. CDR3 DNA: TGTGCCAGCAGTTTATCAATACTGCCAACCTATGGCTACACCTTC.

This clonotype came up many times. J is TRBJ1-5 and V is TRBV13; D is ambiguous. Germline-derived CDR1 and CDR2 are PRHDT and FYEKMQ (reference sequence). The CDR3 contains 14 residues. V lost 0 bases and J 4 bases, leaving 7 bases between the germline ends. The CDR3 DNA reads TGTGCCAGCAGCTTAGGGCCAGGAAATCAGCCCCAGCATTTT. As protein: CASSLGPGNQPQHF.

Only a few counts were recorded for this clonotype. The chain links TRBV5-1 to TRBJ2-2; 12 nucleotides align to TRBD2. CDR1 is SGHRS and CDR2 is YFSETQ in the germline V gene. CDR3 size: 17 residues. V shed 4 bases and J 6 bases; nucleotides not matched to a gene: 10. The CDR3 sequence: CASSPGLAGLGAGELFF. In nucleotides, the CDR3 is TGCGCCAGCAGCCCAGGACTAGCGGGATTGGGGGCCGGGGAGCTGTTTTTT. Using reference TRBV5-1 and TRBJ2-2 for the parts outside the CDR3, the full variable domain is KAGVTQTPRYLIKTRGQQVTLSCSPISGHRSVSWYQQTPGQGLQFLFEYFSETQRNKGNFPGRFSGRQFSNSRSEMNVSTLELGDSALYLCASSPGLAGLGAGELFFGEGSRLTVL.

This clonotype has only a few counts. DNA of the CDR3: TGTGCCAGCAGTTACAATAATGCAATTTCCTACGAGCAGTACTTC. Protein: CASSYNNAISYEQYF. V and J are TRBV6-5 and TRBJ2-7; D gene uncertain. V lost 2 bases and J 1 base, leaving 12 bases between the germline ends. The length of the CDR3 is 15 residues. CDR1 is MNHEY and CDR2 is SVGAGI in the germline V gene.

This clonotype was found many times. This rearrangement joins TRBV20-1 to TRBJ1-6, with 8 bases identical to TRBD1. CDR1 DFQATT and CDR2 SNEGSKA come from the germline V gene (reference sequence). There are 14 residues in the CDR3. The ends lost 5 bases at V and 7 bases at J; junction bases unmatched: 7. The CDR3 sequence: CSASSTGANSPLHF. The CDR3 nucleotides are TGCAGTGCTTCCTCGACAGGGGCCAATTCACCCCTCCACTTT.

As regards this clonotype: A much bigger clone sits one base away, suggesting this may be a read error. V usage is TRBV5-1 and J usage is TRBJ2-5, with 7 bases that match TRBD1. This CDR3 region has 15 residues. Germline values: CDR1 SGHRS, CDR2 YFSETQ. The CDR3 bases are TGCGCCAGCACCGGGACAGACCTGGATGCAGAGGCCCAGTACTTC. Protein sequence: CASTGTDLDAEAQYF.

This clonotype appeared many times. The V call is TRBV12-3 or TRBV12-4, the J call TRBJ2-5, with D possibly TRBD2 on 6 matching bases. This CDR3 has 14 residues. Trimming removed 4 bases at V and 6 bases at J, with 15 bases between. The CDR3 region is CASSSGEFVKTQYF. The CDR3 DNA is TGTGCCAGCAGTTCGGGGGAGTTTGTAAAGACCCAGTACTTC.